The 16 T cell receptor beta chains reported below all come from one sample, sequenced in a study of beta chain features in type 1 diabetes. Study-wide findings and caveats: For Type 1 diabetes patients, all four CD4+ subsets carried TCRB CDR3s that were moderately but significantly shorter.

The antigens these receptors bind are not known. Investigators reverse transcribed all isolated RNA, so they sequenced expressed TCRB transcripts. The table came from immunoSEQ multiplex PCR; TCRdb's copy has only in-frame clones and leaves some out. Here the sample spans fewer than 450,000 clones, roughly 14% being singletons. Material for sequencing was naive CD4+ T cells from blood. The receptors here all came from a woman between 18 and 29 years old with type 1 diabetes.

CDR3 region: CASSSSSGAYEQYV. DNA of the CDR3: TGTGCCAGCAGTTCTTCTAGCGGCGCCTACGAGCAGTACGTC. The chain combines TRBV6-5 with TRBJ2-7, with 7 bases lining up with TRBD2. There are 14 residues in the CDR3. The trim removed 4 bases at V and 2 bases at J, leaving 5 bases unmatched. CDR1 and CDR2 from the germline V gene are MNHEY and SVGAGI.

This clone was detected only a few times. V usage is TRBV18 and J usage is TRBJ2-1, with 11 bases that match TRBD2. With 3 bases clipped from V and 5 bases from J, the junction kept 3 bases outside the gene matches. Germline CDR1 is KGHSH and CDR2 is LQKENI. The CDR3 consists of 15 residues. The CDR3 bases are TGTGCCAGCTCACCTAGCGGGAGGGTCCACAATGAGCAGTTCTTC. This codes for CASSPSGRVHNEQFF.

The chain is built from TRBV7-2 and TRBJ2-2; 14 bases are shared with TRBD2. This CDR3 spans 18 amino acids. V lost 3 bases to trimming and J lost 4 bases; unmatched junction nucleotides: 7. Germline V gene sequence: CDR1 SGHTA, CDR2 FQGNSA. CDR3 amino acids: CASSFPTSGRGGTGELFF. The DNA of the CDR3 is TGTGCCAGCAGCTTCCCGACTAGCGGGAGGGGGGGCACCGGGGAGCTGTTTTTT.

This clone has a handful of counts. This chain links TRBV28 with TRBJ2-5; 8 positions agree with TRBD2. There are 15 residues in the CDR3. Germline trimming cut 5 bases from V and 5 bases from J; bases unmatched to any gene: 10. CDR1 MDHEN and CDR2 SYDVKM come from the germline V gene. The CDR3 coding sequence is TGTGCCAGCAGTCCACCGACTAGCGCACTGGAGACCCAGTACTTC. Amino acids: CASSPPTSALETQYF.

In DNA form, the CDR3 reads TGCGCCAGCAGCCCCGAGGAGGGTTACAATGAGCAGTTCTTC. This codes for CASSPEEGYNEQFF. This sequence joins TRBV5-1 and TRBJ2-1; D perhaps matches TRBD2 (6 bases). Germline V gene sequence: CDR1 SGHRS, CDR2 YFSETQ. The CDR3 consists of 14 residues. V was clipped by 4 bases and J by 4 bases, with 12 bases between them. The full variable domain, with the rest looked up from reference TRBV5-1 and TRBJ2-1, is KAGVTQTPRYLIKTRGQQVTLSCSPISGHRSVSWYQQTPGQGLQFLFEYFSETQRNKGNFPGRFSGRQFSNSRSEMNVSTLELGDSALYLCASSPEEGYNEQFFGPGTRLTVL.

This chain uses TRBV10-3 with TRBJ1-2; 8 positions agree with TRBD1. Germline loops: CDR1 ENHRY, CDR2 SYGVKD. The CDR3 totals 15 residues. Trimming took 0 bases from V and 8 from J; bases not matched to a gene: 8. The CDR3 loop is CAISESGQGVGGYTF. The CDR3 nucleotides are TGTGCCATCAGTGAGTCCGGACAGGGAGTCGGCGGCTACACCTTC.

CDR3 amino acids: CASSLRAGGTSTDTQYF. The DNA of the CDR3 is TGTGCCAGCAGCCTCCGGGCCGGCGGGACTAGCACAGATACGCAGTATTTT. This rearrangement joins TRBV7-9 to TRBJ2-3, with D maybe TRBD2 (6 bases). The CDR3 totals 17 residues. Trimming took 5 bases from V and 0 from J, leaving 18 bases between them. CDR1 and CDR2 from the germline V gene are SEHNR and FQNEAQ (reference sequence).

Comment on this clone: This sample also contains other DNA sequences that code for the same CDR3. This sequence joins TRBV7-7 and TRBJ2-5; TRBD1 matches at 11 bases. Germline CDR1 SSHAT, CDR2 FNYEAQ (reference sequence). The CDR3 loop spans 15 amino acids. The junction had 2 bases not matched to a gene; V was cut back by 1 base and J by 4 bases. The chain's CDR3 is CASSLGGTGGETQYF. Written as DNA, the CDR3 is TGTGCCAGCAGCTTAGGAGGGACAGGGGGAGAGACCCAGTACTTC.

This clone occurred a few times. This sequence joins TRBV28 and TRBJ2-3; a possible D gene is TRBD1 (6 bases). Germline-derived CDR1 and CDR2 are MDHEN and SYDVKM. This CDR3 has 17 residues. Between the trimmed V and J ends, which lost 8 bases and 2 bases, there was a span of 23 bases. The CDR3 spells CASHPPGAGVLTDTQYF. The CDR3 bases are TGTGCCAGCCACCCTCCTGGGGCAGGGGTCCTCACAGATACGCAGTATTTT. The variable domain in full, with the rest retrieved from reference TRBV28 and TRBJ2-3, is DVKVTQSSRYLVKRTGEKVFLECVQDMDHENMFWYRQDPGLGLRLIYFSYDVKMKEKGDIPEGYSVSREKKERFSLILESASTNQTSMYLCASHPPGAGVLTDTQYFGPGTRLTVL.

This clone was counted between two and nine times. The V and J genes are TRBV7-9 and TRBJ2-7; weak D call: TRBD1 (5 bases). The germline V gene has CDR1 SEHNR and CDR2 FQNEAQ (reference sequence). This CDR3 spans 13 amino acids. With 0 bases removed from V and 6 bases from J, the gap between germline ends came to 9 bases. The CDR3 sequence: CASSLAREGEQYV. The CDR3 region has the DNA TGTGCCAGCAGCTTAGCCAGGGAAGGCGAGCAGTACGTC.

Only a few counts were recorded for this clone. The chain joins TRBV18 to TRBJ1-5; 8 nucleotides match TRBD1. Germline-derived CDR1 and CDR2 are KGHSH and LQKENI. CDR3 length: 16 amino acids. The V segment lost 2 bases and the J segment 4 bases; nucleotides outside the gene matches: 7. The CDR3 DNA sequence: TGTGCCAGCTCACCAGGGGGCAGGGGGCTGAATCAGCCCCAGCATTTT. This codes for CASSPGGRGLNQPQHF.

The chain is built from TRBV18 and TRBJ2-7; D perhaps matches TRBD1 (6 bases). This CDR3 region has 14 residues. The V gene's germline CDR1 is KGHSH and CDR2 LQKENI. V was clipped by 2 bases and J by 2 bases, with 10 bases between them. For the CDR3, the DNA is TGTGCCAGCTCACCATTGGACAGACCCTACGAGCAGTACTTC. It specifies CASSPLDRPYEQYF.

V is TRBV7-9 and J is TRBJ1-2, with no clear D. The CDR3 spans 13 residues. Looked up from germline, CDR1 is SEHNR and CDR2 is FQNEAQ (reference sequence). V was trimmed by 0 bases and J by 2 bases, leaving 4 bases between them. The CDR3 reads CASSLAQNYGYTF. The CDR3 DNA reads TGTGCCAGCAGCTTAGCCCAGAACTATGGCTACACCTTC.

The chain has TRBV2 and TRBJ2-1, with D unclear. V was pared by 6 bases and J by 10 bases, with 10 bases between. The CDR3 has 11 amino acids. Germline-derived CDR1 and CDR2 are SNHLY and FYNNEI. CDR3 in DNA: TGTGCCAGCAGGGAGTATGAAGAGCAGTTCTTC. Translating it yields CASREYEEQFF.

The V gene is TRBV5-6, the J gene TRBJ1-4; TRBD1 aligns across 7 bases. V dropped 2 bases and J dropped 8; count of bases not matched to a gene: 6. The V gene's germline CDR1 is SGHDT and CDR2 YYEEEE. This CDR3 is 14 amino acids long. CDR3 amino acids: CASSFRGAGEKLFF. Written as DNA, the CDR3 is TGTGCCAGCAGCTTCAGGGGGGCTGGAGAAAAACTGTTTTTT.

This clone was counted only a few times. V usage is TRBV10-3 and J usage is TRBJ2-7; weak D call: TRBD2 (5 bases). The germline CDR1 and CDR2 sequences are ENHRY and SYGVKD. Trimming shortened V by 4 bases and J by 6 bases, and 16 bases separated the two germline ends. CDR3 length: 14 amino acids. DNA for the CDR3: TGTGCCATCAGTGGGCGCCCGGAGGTAGGCGAGCAGTACTTC. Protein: CAISGRPEVGEQYF.